The 18 T cell receptor beta chains reported below all come from one sample, sequenced in a study of beta chain features in type 1 diabetes. No antigens are known for them. Reverse transcribing all isolated RNA meant expressed TCRB transcripts were sequenced. Sequencing was performed with immunoSEQ multiplex PCR; in TCRdb, only in-frame clones are kept and a portion is missing. This sample yields 300,000 or so clones, of which roughly 13% are seen a single time; nearly 0.015% belongs to the top ten. Study-level results: All four CD4+ subsets from Type 1 diabetes patients carried moderately but significantly shorter TCRB CDR3s.

Source material: naive CD4+ T cells from blood. The receptors shown here come from a woman aged 18-29 years with type 1 diabetes.

This clone came up a few times. The chain recombines TRBV15 with TRBJ2-2; a weak D match, TRBD2 (6 bases). Germline lookup yields CDR1 LNHNV and CDR2 YYDKDF (reference sequence). The CDR3 has 18 amino acids. V was clipped by 0 bases and J by 1 base, with 15 bases between them. The CDR3 bases are TGTGCCACCAGCAGAGATACTAGCAGGGAATGGAACACCGGGGAGCTGTTTTTT. It yields the protein CATSRDTSREWNTGELFF.

Comment on this clone: Other DNA sequences of this sample code for an identical CDR3. V is TRBV18 and J is TRBJ2-3, with D hard to call. The CDR3 spans 14 residues. Germline CDR1 is KGHSH and CDR2 is LQKENI. Trimming pared 3 bases from V and 0 bases from J, leaving 7 bases between. CDR3 sequence (DNA): TGTGCCAGCTCACCCGGTCTTAGCACAGATACGCAGTATTTT. Its translation: CASSPGLSTDTQYF. Looking up the rest from reference TRBV18 and TRBJ2-3 gives the full variable domain: NAGVMQNPRHLVRRRGQEARLRCSPMKGHSHVYWYRQLPEEGLKFMVYLQKENIIDESGMPKERFSAEFPKEGPSILRIQQVVRGDSAAYFCASSPGLSTDTQYFGPGTRLTVL.

This clone was counted a few times. V is TRBV5-1 and J is TRBJ2-1; the D gene is possibly TRBD1 (6 bases). V dropped 5 bases and J dropped 6 bases, with 12 bases sitting between them. CDR3 length: 13 amino acids. Germline assignment: CDR1 SGHRS and CDR2 YFSETQ. CDR3 sequence (DNA): TGCGCCAGCAGTGGGGCCAGGGGCAATGAGCAGTTCTTC. Protein sequence: CASSGARGNEQFF.

This clone has more than one count but fewer than ten. J is TRBJ2-2 and V is TRBV4-3; 7 nucleotides line up with TRBD2. V shed 0 bases, J shed 4 bases, and the junction held 14 bases outside the gene matches. The CDR3 length is 19 residues. The germline CDR1 and CDR2 sequences are LGHNA and YSLEER. This CDR3 reads CASSQDGRRASGFTGELFF. The CDR3 bases are TGCGCCAGCAGCCAAGACGGGAGAAGGGCTAGCGGTTTCACCGGGGAGCTGTTTTTT.

This sequence joins TRBV28 and TRBJ1-2; TRBD1 matches at 7 bases. The CDR3 is 14 residues long. The V gene's germline CDR1 is MDHEN and CDR2 SYDVKM. J lost 7 bases, V lost 5 bases, and 10 bases had no gene match. CDR3 nucleotide sequence: TGTGCCAGCAGTCCCTACAGGGGCATTCCTGGCTACACCTTC. Translating it yields CASSPYRGIPGYTF.

This chain links TRBV5-4 with TRBJ1-1; weak D call: TRBD1 (6 bases). V gave up 4 bases and J gave up 0 bases, with 10 bases separating them. Germline CDR1 SGHNT, CDR2 YYREEE (reference sequence). The CDR3 consists of 14 residues. CDR3 in amino acids: CASSRTVMNTEAFF. CDR3 sequence (DNA): TGTGCCAGCAGCCGGACAGTGATGAACACTGAAGCTTTCTTT.

This clone was seen a few times. The chain carries TRBV18 and TRBJ1-2; D call uncertain. Germline-derived CDR1 and CDR2 are KGHSH and LQKENI. The germline V and J ends were trimmed by 5 bases and 2 bases, with 6 bases remaining between them. There are 12 residues in the CDR3. As DNA, the CDR3 is TGTGCCAGCTCAAACTCAAACTATGGCTACACCTTC. Its translation is CASSNSNYGYTF.

This clone has a count of ten or more. V and J are TRBV28 and TRBJ2-2, with 10 bases that match TRBD1. J was trimmed by 7 bases and V by 5 bases; bases with no gene match: 4. The germline gives CDR1 MDHEN, CDR2 SYDVKM. The CDR3 has 14 residues. For the CDR3, the DNA is TGTGCCAGCAGTCGGGACAGGGGATACGGGGAGCTGTTTTTT. It specifies CASSRDRGYGELFF.

This clone was detected only a few times. This rearrangement joins TRBV9 to TRBJ2-7; 14 bases are a match to TRBD2. Germline lookup yields CDR1 SGDLS and CDR2 YYNGEE. CDR3 length: 18 amino acids. Trimming at V came to 4 bases and at J to 5 bases, leaving 14 bases not matched to a gene. The chain's CDR3 is CASSPHGTSGSLGNEQYF. The CDR3 region has the DNA TGTGCCAGCAGCCCCCATGGGACTAGCGGGAGTCTTGGGAACGAGCAGTACTTC.

The gene calls are TRBV11-2 and TRBJ2-1, with a weak D call TRBD2 (6 bases). Per germline, CDR1 SGHAT and CDR2 FQNNGV. Trimming removed 4 bases at V and 0 bases at J, with 19 bases between. The CDR3 has 18 amino acids. The CDR3 spells CASSSPRGAGNSYNEQFF. CDR3 DNA sequence: TGTGCCAGCAGCTCCCCGCGGGGCGCGGGGAACTCCTACAATGAGCAGTTCTTC.

The rearrangement joins TRBV6-5 to TRBJ1-4; a possible D gene is TRBD1 (6 bases). Trimming took off 8 bases at V and 5 bases at J, with 12 bases between the two ends. The V gene's germline CDR1 is MNHEY and CDR2 SVGAGI. The CDR3 covers 13 residues. CDR3: CASRGAKNEKLFF. The CDR3 nucleotides are TGTGCCAGCCGGGGGGCCAAAAATGAAAAACTGTTTTTT.

This clone appeared a few times. This chain connects TRBV7-9 to TRBJ2-2; no clear D. This CDR3 is built from 14 residues. Trimming pared 5 bases from V and 3 bases from J, leaving 10 bases between. Germline V gene sequence: CDR1 SEHNR, CDR2 FQNEAQ (reference sequence). The CDR3 protein is CASSAAVDTGELFF. CDR3 nucleotide sequence: TGTGCCAGCAGCGCCGCGGTGGACACCGGGGAGCTGTTTTTT.

This clone was counted between two and nine times. The chain links TRBV7-6 to TRBJ2-3; TRBD2 matches 8 bases. The CDR3 loop spans 17 amino acids. Looked up from germline, CDR1 is SGHVS and CDR2 is FNYEAQ. Trimming cost V 1 base and J 2 bases; bases outside gene matches: 8. In DNA form, the CDR3 reads TGTGCCAGCAGCTTAGGGCCTTTAGCGGGGATCACAGATACGCAGTATTTT. Its protein is CASSLGPLAGITDTQYF.

The V gene is TRBV7-2, the J gene TRBJ2-3, with D perhaps matching TRBD1 (7 bases). The CDR3 covers 15 residues. V lost 5 bases and J 5 bases, leaving 17 bases between the germline ends. The V gene's germline CDR1 is SGHTA and CDR2 FQGNSA. CDR3 coding DNA: TGTGCCAGCAGCATCCAACAGGGGCGGGGAGATACGCAGTATTTT. Its translation: CASSIQQGRGDTQYF.

The V call is TRBV9, the J call TRBJ2-3; a possible D gene is TRBD2 (6 bases). Germline V CDR1 and CDR2: SGDLS, YYNGEE. The CDR3 length is 18 residues. The V and J ends lost 3 bases and 3 bases respectively, with 23 bases between them. The CDR3 here is CASSGTEGLFNPTDTQYF. The CDR3 nucleotides are TGTGCCAGCAGCGGAACCGAGGGACTCTTCAACCCTACAGATACGCAGTATTTT. The variable domain in full, with the rest retrieved from reference TRBV9 and TRBJ2-3, is DSGVTQTPKHLITATGQRVTLRCSPRSGDLSVYWYQQSLDQGLQFLIQYYNGEERAKGNILERFSAQQFPDLHSELNLSSLELGDSALYFCASSGTEGLFNPTDTQYFGPGTRLTVL.

This clone showed up just once. The V call is TRBV30, the J call TRBJ2-2, with 11 nucleotides matching TRBD1. The germline V gene has CDR1 GTSNPN and CDR2 SVGIG (reference sequence). The CDR3 has 19 amino acids. The V and J ends lost 0 bases and 1 base, in that order; junction bases with no gene match: 10. CDR3 in amino acids: CAWSVLGTGGIRNTGELFF. In DNA form, the CDR3 reads TGTGCCTGGAGTGTACTGGGGACAGGGGGAATTCGGAACACCGGGGAGCTGTTTTTT.

The genes are TRBV28 and TRBJ2-1; 8 bases fit TRBD2. Germline CDR1 and CDR2: MDHEN and SYDVKM. Trimming at V came to 4 bases and at J to 6 bases, leaving 5 bases not matched to a gene. The CDR3 has 14 residues. CDR3 loop: CASSSSGSVNEQFF. The CDR3 DNA reads as TGTGCCAGCAGTTCCAGCGGGAGCGTCAATGAGCAGTTCTTC. The full variable domain, its missing parts supplied by reference TRBV28 and TRBJ2-1, is DVKVTQSSRYLVKRTGEKVFLECVQDMDHENMFWYRQDPGLGLRLIYFSYDVKMKEKGDIPEGYSVSREKKERFSLILESASTNQTSMYLCASSSSGSVNEQFFGPGTRLTVL.

This clone has just a few counts. The chain uses TRBV28 and TRBJ2-7, with TRBD2 as a possible D gene (6 bases). Trimming cost V 5 bases and J 5 bases, with 10 bases left between them. Germline CDR1 MDHEN, CDR2 SYDVKM. CDR3 size: 12 residues. In DNA, the CDR3 is TGTGCCAGCAGTCCACGGACTAACGAGCAGTACTTC. It yields the protein CASSPRTNEQYF.